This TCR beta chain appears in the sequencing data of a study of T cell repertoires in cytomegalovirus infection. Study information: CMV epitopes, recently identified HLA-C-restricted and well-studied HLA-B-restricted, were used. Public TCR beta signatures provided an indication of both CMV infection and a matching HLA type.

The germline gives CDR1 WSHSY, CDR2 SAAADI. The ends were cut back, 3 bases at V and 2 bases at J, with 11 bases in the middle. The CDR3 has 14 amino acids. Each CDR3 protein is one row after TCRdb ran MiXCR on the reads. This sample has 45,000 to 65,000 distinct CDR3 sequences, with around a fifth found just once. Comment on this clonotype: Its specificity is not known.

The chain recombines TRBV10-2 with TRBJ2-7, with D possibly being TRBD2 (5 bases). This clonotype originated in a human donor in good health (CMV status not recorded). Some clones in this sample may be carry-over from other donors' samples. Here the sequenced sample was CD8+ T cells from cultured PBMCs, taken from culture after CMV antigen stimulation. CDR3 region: CASSDRGTAYEQYF. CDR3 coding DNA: TGCGCCAGCAGTGACCGGGGAACGGCCTACGAGCAGTACTTC.